Each of the 22 T cell receptor beta chains below was sequenced from the same sample in a study of cytomegalovirus exposure and HLA in healthy donors (dated by TCRdb to 2016 to 2017). Library prep was done by the immunoSEQ multiplex PCR assay. For the multiplex PCR, a mixture combining 60 forward primers for TCR Vbeta segments and 13 reverse primers for TCR Jbeta segments was used. TCRdb stores this immuneACCESS table with in-frame sequences only. Part of the clones is absent; in the studies checked, under half of the shortfall reflects unresolved V genes, and no reason is known for the rest. The sample table gives more than 95,000 clones. Around 3.5% of the sample is taken by the ten largest. Sequencing was performed on PBMCs. Every receptor here comes from a man aged 35-49 years in good health and CMV-seronegative.

The chain recombines TRBV11-2 with TRBJ1-2; D not resolved. V lost 5 bases, J lost 2 bases, and 21 bases lay in between. Germline CDR1 is SGHAT and CDR2 is FQNNGV. CDR3 length: 17 residues. The CDR3 nucleotides are TGTGCCAGCAGCCAAACCCCTTTTGGAGGCGGAAACTATGGCTACACCTTC. Amino acid sequence: CASSQTPFGGGNYGYTF.

This sequence joins TRBV19 and TRBJ1-1, with 8 nucleotides matching TRBD1. The CDR3 covers 15 residues. V dropped 7 bases and J dropped 11; count of bases not matched to a gene: 18. The germline V gene has CDR1 LNHDA and CDR2 SQIVND (reference sequence). The CDR3: CASTTPGQGSFKAFF. The CDR3 coding sequence is TGTGCCAGTACCACTCCCGGACAGGGTTCTTTCAAGGCTTTCTTT.

The genes are TRBV18 and TRBJ2-3, with D possibly being TRBD1 (6 bases). V was pared by 5 bases and J by 0 bases, with 15 bases between. Germline V gene data show CDR1 as KGHSH and CDR2 as LQKENI. This CDR3 has 16 amino acids. The CDR3 reads CASSSRQVASTDTQYF. DNA of the CDR3: TGTGCCAGCTCAAGTAGACAGGTCGCTAGCACAGATACGCAGTATTTT.

The CDR3 coding sequence is TGTGCCAGCACCAAAGGGTACAGGAACAATGAGCAGTTCTTC. Its translation: CASTKGYRNNEQFF. The chain links TRBV11-2 to TRBJ2-1, with TRBD1 as a possible D gene (5 bases). The germline V gene encodes CDR1 SGHAT and CDR2 FQNNGV. V shed 7 bases and J shed 5 bases, with 15 bases lying between them. CDR3 length: 14 residues.

The chain links TRBV4-2 to TRBJ1-5, with unresolved D. The CDR3 extends over 14 amino acids. V was cut by 1 base and J by 2 bases, with 6 bases left in between. Germline CDR1 and CDR2: LGHNA and YNFKEQ. CDR3 sequence reads: CASSQVTGNQPQHF. The CDR3 DNA reads as TGTGCCAGCAGCCAAGTAACGGGCAATCAGCCCCAGCATTTT.

The gene calls are TRBV6-5 and TRBJ1-5, with TRBD1 as a possible D gene (5 bases). This CDR3 has 13 amino acids. Per the germline V gene, CDR1 is MNHEY and CDR2 is SVGAGI. The V gene lost 6 bases and the J gene lost 6 bases, with 12 bases spanning the gap. This chain's CDR3 is CASRRDAIQPQHF. The CDR3 nucleotides read TGTGCCAGCAGGCGGGACGCTATTCAGCCCCAGCATTTT.

The V gene is TRBV6-5, the J gene TRBJ2-7; possible D gene TRBD1, 7 bases. CDR1 and CDR2 (germline): MNHEY, SVGAGI. The CDR3 sequence is 12 residues long. Trimming cost V 5 bases and J 3 bases, with 8 bases left between them. The CDR3 DNA sequence: TGTGCCAGCAGTCAGGGGGGCTACGAGCAGTACTTC. Residues: CASSQGGYEQYF.

The V and J genes are TRBV19 and TRBJ2-5; D perhaps matches TRBD2 (6 bases). This CDR3 contains 13 residues. Germline V gene lookup returns CDR1 LNHDA and CDR2 SQIVND (reference sequence). Trimming cost V 7 bases and J 4 bases, with 13 bases left between them. The CDR3 DNA reads as TGTGCCAGTACCGCAACGGGGGTAGAGACCCAGTACTTC. Translation: CASTATGVETQYF.

V is TRBV2 and J is TRBJ1-5, with D hard to call. Germline V gene lookup returns CDR1 SNHLY and CDR2 FYNNEI. The CDR3 has 13 amino acids. V was trimmed by 7 bases and J by 0 bases, leaving 7 bases between them. As DNA, the CDR3 is TGTGCCAGCACTTTAGATAGCAATCAGCCCCAGCATTTT. Protein sequence: CASTLDSNQPQHF.

This chain links TRBV10-3 with TRBJ2-7; 7 nucleotides line up with TRBD2. Germline V gene sequence: CDR1 ENHRY, CDR2 SYGVKD. This CDR3 is built from 14 residues. With V trimmed by 6 bases and J by 2 bases, 7 bases remained unmatched. CDR3 nucleotide sequence: TGTGCCATCAGGAAGCGGGACGTAACCTACGAGCAGTACTTC. Translated, it gives CAIRKRDVTYEQYF.

The CDR3 is CAHPGGLEDEQYF. In nucleotides, the CDR3 is TGTGCCCACCCCGGGGGGTTAGAGGACGAGCAGTACTTC. The V call is TRBV9, the J call TRBJ2-7; 7 bases line up with TRBD2. This CDR3 is 13 amino acids long. Losses at the gene ends were 10 bases for V and 5 bases for J; bases not matched to a gene: 12. Germline CDR1 reads SGDLS; CDR2 reads YYNGEE.

The genes are TRBV5-4 and TRBJ2-1; possible D gene TRBD2, 5 bases. Germline V gene sequence: CDR1 SGHNT, CDR2 YYREEE (reference sequence). The V and J ends lost 4 bases and 2 bases respectively, with 13 bases between them. This CDR3 is built from 15 residues. CDR3 sequence reads: CASSPPPGTYNEQFF. CDR3 nucleotide sequence: TGTGCCAGCAGCCCGCCCCCGGGAACCTACAATGAGCAGTTCTTC.

V and J are TRBV6-1 and TRBJ1-1, with D possibly TRBD1 on 6 matching bases. In germline, CDR1 is MNHNS, CDR2 SASEGT. The V and J ends lost 7 bases and 6 bases respectively, with 18 bases between them. The CDR3 has 14 residues. The CDR3 nucleotides read TGTGCCAGCACCGAGGGGGGGTTAGGTCCTGAAGCTTTCTTT. It yields the protein CASTEGGLGPEAFF.

The rearrangement links TRBV25-1 to TRBJ1-1, with D unclear. Germline V gene sequence: CDR1 MGHDK, CDR2 SYGVNS. This CDR3 comprises 14 residues. With 7 bases removed from V and 1 base from J, the gap between germline ends came to 13 bases. The CDR3 is CASKRDGSNTEAFF. The CDR3 DNA reads as TGTGCCAGCAAACGAGACGGGTCGAACACTGAAGCTTTCTTT.

This rearrangement joins TRBV10-1 to TRBJ2-7; 7 bases agree with TRBD1. The germline gives CDR1 WNHNN, CDR2 SYGVQD (reference sequence). This CDR3 spans 11 amino acids. V was pared by 6 bases and J by 12 bases, with 8 bases of the junction left unmatched. CDR3 protein: CASSAGTAMYF. The CDR3, as DNA: TGCGCCAGCAGCGCCGGGACAGCAATGTACTTC.

The chain combines TRBV21-1 with TRBJ2-6; no check of the table's D call, TRBD1, against the DNA was made. TRBV21-1 is flagged as a pseudogene. This CDR3 has 18 amino acids. The CDR3 DNA is TGTGCCAGCAGCAGAAAGACAGGGTCCCATTCTGGGGCCAACGTCCTGACTTTC. Amino acids: CASSRKTGSHSGANVLTF.

The chain joins TRBV9 to TRBJ2-1, with TRBD2 as a possible D gene (5 bases). The CDR3 runs to 16 residues. From germline, CDR1 is SGDLS and CDR2 YYNGEE. V was cut by 1 base and J by 8 bases, with 19 bases left in between. The DNA for the CDR3 is TGTGCCAGCAGCGTATGGTCGGACTTACTTAGGGATGAGCAGTTCTTC. Amino acid sequence: CASSVWSDLLRDEQFF.

The rearrangement joins TRBV2 to TRBJ2-2; the D gene is possibly TRBD2 (5 bases). The length of the CDR3 is 14 residues. Germline assignment: CDR1 SNHLY and CDR2 FYNNEI. V was trimmed by 3 bases and J by 6 bases, leaving 11 bases between them. Here the CDR3 reads CASSDGQRAGELFF. The CDR3 bases are TGTGCCAGCAGTGACGGCCAGAGGGCCGGGGAGCTGTTTTTT.

This chain joins TRBV7-2 and TRBJ1-6, with D possibly being TRBD1 (6 bases). This CDR3 is built from 14 residues. Trimming cost V 3 bases and J 6 bases, with 9 bases left between them. Germline values: CDR1 SGHTA, CDR2 FQGNSA. The DNA for the CDR3 is TGTGCCAGCAGCTTGAACAGGGCTAATTCACCCCTCCACTTT. Amino acid sequence: CASSLNRANSPLHF.

The chain links TRBV4-1 to TRBJ2-3; 11 bases map to TRBD2. The CDR3 covers 17 residues. CDR1 is MGHRA, CDR2 YSYEKL, per germline. J gave up 0 bases and V 1 base, and 3 bases lay outside the gene matches. The CDR3 here is CASSQASGGRSTDTQYF. The CDR3 DNA is TGCGCCAGCAGCCAAGCTAGCGGGGGGCGTAGCACAGATACGCAGTATTTT.

DNA of the CDR3: TGTGCCAGAAGCTCCCCGGTTAGCGGGACTAAGGAGACCCAGTACTTC. Protein sequence: CARSSPVSGTKETQYF. The genes are TRBV5-3 and TRBJ2-5; 8 positions match TRBD2. TRBV5-3 is assigned to the ORF class and has an uncertain function. The CDR3 extends over 16 amino acids. V dropped 3 bases and J dropped 5; count of bases not matched to a gene: 12.

The chain links TRBV28 to TRBJ2-7; perhaps TRBD2 as D (5 bases). The germline gives CDR1 MDHEN, CDR2 SYDVKM. Trimming stripped 2 bases from V and 6 bases from J, with 11 bases between. The CDR3 is made up of 13 amino acids. CDR3 protein: CASSLSLAGEQYF. The CDR3 DNA reads as TGTGCCAGCAGTTTAAGCCTGGCGGGCGAGCAGTACTTC.